The present entry profiles one T cell receptor (beta chain) with its context. Primers used in a second PCR of about 6 to 11 cycles were a sample-barcoded 5' primer and a J-beta primer mix. Every sample gave at least 2.5 million paired-end reads containing CDR3. Via MiXCR, TCRdb re-called the 5' RACE reads, giving one row per CDR3 protein. The data contain roughly 1.4 million distinct CDR3 sequences, around 55% of them seen just once; the ten biggest clones take up about 6.7%. Trimming took 4 bases from V and 1 from J, leaving 15 bases between them. This CDR3 region has 17 residues. Per the germline V gene, CDR1 is SGHRS and CDR2 is YFSETQ. The source of the sample is a study of blood T cells in healthy people across ages. Study overall: Per two T cells, about one barcoded beta molecule was captured through template switching.

Sequences were obtained from blood. The chain uses TRBV5-1 and TRBJ2-6; D possibly uses TRBD1 or TRBD2 (5 bases each). The TCR originated in a man between 18 and 35 years old in good health. CDR3 DNA sequence: TGCGCCAGCAGCGACCGGGACGGACCTTCTGGGGCCAACGTCCTGACTTTC. It specifies CASSDRDGPSGANVLTF.